This T cell receptor beta chain stems from a study of beta chain features in type 1 diabetes. Overall study findings and caveats: Patients showed naive, central memory and Treg TCRB repertoires that appeared more similar than those of healthy donors. Within each of all four CD4+ subsets, Type 1 diabetes patients had TCRB CDR3s that were moderately but significantly shorter. The study found fewer insertions and more deletions at VDJ junctions in type 1 diabetes patients.

This clone has just a few counts. Antigen unknown. The isolated RNA, all of it, was reverse transcribed, so expressed TCRB transcripts were what got sequenced. An average of approximately 3.6 million reads was obtained for naive, central memory and regulatory T cell samples. TCRdb's copy holds only in-frame clones and misses some; the assay was immunoSEQ multiplex PCR. This sample has some 240,000 clones, with 16% found just once. Sequenced: naive CD4+ T cells from blood. The source is a man aged 25-40 years with type 1 diabetes.

In DNA form, the CDR3 reads TGTGCCAGCACCCAACTAGCGATCACAGATACGCAGTATTTT. Encoded protein: CASTQLAITDTQYF. The V gene is TRBV6-1, the J gene TRBJ2-3, with 7 bases matching TRBD2. Germline CDR1 is MNHNS and CDR2 is SASEGT. This CDR3 contains 14 residues. J was trimmed by 2 bases and V by 7 bases; bases with no gene match: 6.